The 24 T cell receptor beta chains reported below all come from one sample, sequenced in a study of radiotherapy plus CTLA-4 blockade in lung cancer. Sequenced by immunoSEQ multiplex PCR; TCRdb stores in-frame clones only, minus some. In the table there are around 65,000 clones, roughly 80% of which are singletons. Sequenced material: peripheral blood, taken from a patient treated with radiotherapy plus ipilimumab. These receptors were taken from a human donor with non-small cell lung cancer who had a complete response to radiotherapy plus ipilimumab.

Here the CDR3 DNA reads TGTGCCAGCTCACCGAACCAACAGGGCTACGAGCAGTACGTC. It specifies CASSPNQQGYEQYV. The chain employs TRBV18 and TRBJ2-7; D perhaps matches TRBD1 (6 bases). Germline V gives CDR1 KGHSH, CDR2 LQKENI. The CDR3 is 14 amino acids. The V gene lost 3 bases and the J gene lost 3 bases, with 12 bases spanning the gap.

The V and J genes are TRBV19 and TRBJ2-5; D is unclear. Looked up from germline, CDR1 is LNHDA and CDR2 is SQIVND (reference sequence). Deletions cut 0 bases from V and 2 bases from J, with 13 bases between. This CDR3 is built from 16 residues. The CDR3 sequence: CASSIDLWKGQETQYF. CDR3 DNA sequence: TGTGCCAGTAGTATAGATCTATGGAAGGGACAAGAGACCCAGTACTTC.

This sequence joins TRBV6-5 and TRBJ1-2; 8 bases match TRBD1. The length of the CDR3 is 14 residues. CDR1 MNHEY and CDR2 SVGAGI come from the germline V gene. V shed 4 bases, J shed 9 bases, and the junction held 10 bases outside the gene matches. CDR3 in amino acids: CASSSRDRLLSYTF. CDR3 DNA sequence: TGTGCCAGCAGTTCTCGGGACAGGCTCCTGAGCTACACCTTC.

The rearrangement uses TRBV4-3 and TRBJ1-2; D not certain. The CDR3 is made up of 14 amino acids. V was cut by 0 bases and J by 4 bases, with 9 bases left in between. Germline CDR1 is LGHNA and CDR2 is YSLEER. CDR3 residues: CASSQDVVSYGYTF. In nucleotides, the CDR3 is TGCGCCAGCAGCCAAGACGTCGTGAGCTATGGCTACACCTTC.

In DNA form, the CDR3 reads TGCAGCGTTGAAGGACAGGGGATTTCCTATGGCTACACCTTC. Translation gives CSVEGQGISYGYTF. This chain connects TRBV29-1 to TRBJ1-2; TRBD1 agrees at 8 bases. The CDR3 has 14 amino acids. Trimming cost V 1 base and J 4 bases; bases outside gene matches: 5. The germline CDR1 and CDR2 sequences are SQVTM and ANQGSEA.

The chain combines TRBV5-1 with TRBJ1-6, with D unclear. In germline, CDR1 is SGHRS, CDR2 YFSETQ. This CDR3 is built from 14 residues. Trimming removed 4 bases from V and 7 bases from J, with 12 bases in between. Written as DNA, the CDR3 is TGCGCCAGCAGCCCAAACGTAGGGAATTCACCCCTCCACTTT. It yields the protein CASSPNVGNSPLHF.

This clone was seen a handful of times. This sequence joins TRBV4-1 and TRBJ1-2; 8 bases align to TRBD1. This CDR3 is built from 15 residues. The trim removed 1 base at V and 5 bases at J, leaving 6 bases unmatched. The V gene's germline CDR1 is MGHRA and CDR2 YSYEKL. CDR3 DNA sequence: TGCGCCAGCAGCCAAGTCCACAGGGGGAATTATGGCTACACCTTC. Residues: CASSQVHRGNYGYTF.

The V and J genes are TRBV7-2 and TRBJ1-2; no firm D call. V was trimmed by 5 bases and J by 6 bases, leaving 16 bases between them. Germline V lookup: CDR1 SGHTA, CDR2 FQGNSA. The CDR3 is 14 residues long. The CDR3 loop is CASSPISPADGYTF. In DNA form, the CDR3 reads TGTGCCAGCAGCCCTATTTCTCCGGCGGATGGCTACACCTTC.

The chain is built from TRBV11-3 and TRBJ2-7; 8 bases line up with TRBD2. The CDR3 is made up of 13 amino acids. Germline CDR1 SGHNT, CDR2 YENEEA. J was trimmed by 2 bases and V by 5 bases; bases with no gene match: 2. For the CDR3, the DNA is TGTGCCAGCAGCGCAGCGGGAGCCTACGAGCAGTACGTC. Its translation is CASSAAGAYEQYV.

This clone was seen a handful of times. This chain joins TRBV30 and TRBJ1-2; D is perhaps TRBD1 (6 bases). Germline V lookup: CDR1 GTSNPN, CDR2 SVGIG (reference sequence). The CDR3 contains 11 residues. The germline V and J ends were trimmed by 8 bases and 10 bases, with 17 bases remaining between them. In DNA, the CDR3 is TGTGCCGGGACCGGGACACTATCCTACACCTTC. Translating it yields CAGTGTLSYTF.

The chain links TRBV19 to TRBJ2-3, with D perhaps TRBD2 (5 bases). This CDR3 has 16 residues. V shed 5 bases and J shed 5 bases, with 20 bases lying between them. Germline values: CDR1 LNHDA, CDR2 SQIVND (reference sequence). CDR3 bases: TGTGCCAGTAGTCCCCCCCGAGGGCCCGGGGTAGATACGCAGTATTTT. Its translation is CASSPPRGPGVDTQYF.

The chain couples TRBV27 to TRBJ2-5, with a weak D call TRBD2 (7 bases). The V and J ends lost 5 bases and 5 bases respectively, with 15 bases between them. Germline-derived CDR1 and CDR2 are MNHEY and SMNVEV (reference sequence). The CDR3 sequence is 14 residues long. CDR3 DNA sequence: TGTGCCAGCAGTCCCGCGGGGGCGGGTGAGACCCAGTACTTC. Protein sequence: CASSPAGAGETQYF.

The rearrangement uses TRBV14 and TRBJ1-2, with D possibly matching TRBD1 (6 bases). CDR1 and CDR2 (germline): SGHDN, FVKESK. V was pared by 1 base and J by 6 bases, with 15 bases between. This CDR3 has 15 amino acids. The CDR3 sequence is CASSQVPAGVNGYTF. DNA of the CDR3: TGTGCCAGCAGCCAAGTTCCGGCAGGGGTAAATGGCTACACCTTC.

The chain is built from TRBV19 and TRBJ1-1, with no clear D. This CDR3 spans 15 amino acids. V lost 1 base and J lost 3, with 12 bases in between. Germline CDR1 LNHDA, CDR2 SQIVND (reference sequence). The CDR3 spells CASSIAPTRYTEAFF. The DNA of the CDR3 is TGTGCCAGTAGTATAGCTCCGACACGTTACACTGAAGCTTTCTTT.

The J gene is TRBJ1-6, the V gene TRBV7-8; TRBD1 matches at 9 bases. CDR1 and CDR2 (germline): SGHVS, FQNEAQ. The CDR3 runs 17 residues. After removal of 5 bases from V and 7 bases from J, the junction contained 12 bases not matched to a gene. CDR3 DNA: TGTGCCAGCAGCCCCAGAGGAGGACAGGGGCAAAATTCACCCCTCCACTTT. Its protein is CASSPRGGQGQNSPLHF.

CDR3 loop: CASSLSESGSYEQYV. The CDR3 DNA reads TGTGCCAGCAGCCTCAGTGAAAGCGGGTCCTACGAGCAGTACGTC. V gene TRBV5-6 combines with J gene TRBJ2-7, with a tentative D call TRBD2 (6 bases). CDR1 and CDR2 (germline): SGHDT, YYEEEE. Trimming shortened V by 4 bases and J by 1 base, and 15 bases separated the two germline ends. This CDR3 is built from 15 residues.

The V call is TRBV27, the J call TRBJ2-7; TRBD1 matches 7 bases. The ends lost 3 bases at V and 4 bases at J; junction bases unmatched: 6. In germline, CDR1 is MNHEY, CDR2 SMNVEV (reference sequence). The CDR3 covers 14 residues. Written as DNA, the CDR3 is TGTGCCAGCAGTTTTGAGGGGGCGCGGTACGAGCAGTACTTC. Its translation: CASSFEGARYEQYF.

The chain employs TRBV18 and TRBJ1-1; TRBD1 matches at 9 bases. Losses at the gene ends were 3 bases for V and 4 bases for J; bases not matched to a gene: 3. The CDR3 extends over 14 amino acids. Germline V lookup: CDR1 KGHSH, CDR2 LQKENI. The CDR3: CASSPGTGSTEAFF. In nucleotides, the CDR3 is TGTGCCAGCTCACCGGGGACAGGGAGCACTGAAGCTTTCTTT.

The chain is built from TRBV9 and TRBJ1-1, with D unclear. This CDR3 contains 17 residues. In germline, CDR1 is SGDLS, CDR2 YYNGEE. V was clipped by 0 bases and J by 4 bases, with 19 bases between them. This CDR3 is CASSVGGGSLAGTEAFF. The DNA for the CDR3 is TGTGCCAGCAGCGTAGGGGGAGGGAGTCTAGCTGGCACTGAAGCTTTCTTT.

CDR3 protein: CASSLGDSNEKLFF. The CDR3 DNA reads TGTGCCAGCAGCTTAGGGGACAGTAATGAAAAACTGTTTTTT. The chain combines TRBV7-2 with TRBJ1-4; 7 bases match TRBD1. The ends lost 1 base at V and 4 bases at J; junction bases unmatched: 0. The CDR3 has 14 amino acids. Germline-derived CDR1 and CDR2 are SGHTA and FQGNSA.

The chain is built from TRBV10-3 and TRBJ2-5; D assignment may be TRBD1 or TRBD2 (6 bases each). The CDR3 sequence is 13 residues long. Trimming left V 6 bases short and J 4 bases short, with 12 bases between. Germline values: CDR1 ENHRY, CDR2 SYGVKD. CDR3 bases: TGTGCCATCAGGGGGAAGGGGGGAGAGACCCAGTACTTC. Amino acid sequence: CAIRGKGGETQYF.

Concerning this clone itself: Other DNA sequences within the sample encode an identical CDR3. The gene calls are TRBV19 and TRBJ1-1, with unresolved D. Germline CDR1 LNHDA, CDR2 SQIVND (reference sequence). The CDR3 has 12 amino acids. The ends were cut back, 4 bases at V and 1 base at J, with 4 bases in the middle. The CDR3 sequence is CASSTRNTEAFF. In nucleotides, the CDR3 is TGTGCCAGTAGTACTAGGAACACTGAAGCTTTCTTT. The full variable domain, with the rest looked up from reference TRBV19 and TRBJ1-1, is DGGITQSPKYLFRKEGQNVTLSCEQNLNHDAMYWYRQDPGQGLRLIYYSQIVNDFQKGDIAEGYSVSREKKESFPLTVTSAQKNPTAFYLCASSTRNTEAFFGQGTRLTVV.

The chain is built from TRBV28 and TRBJ1-1; TRBD1 matches at 11 bases. Germline trimming cut 4 bases from V and 4 bases from J; bases unmatched to any gene: 5. CDR1 and CDR2 from the germline V gene are MDHEN and SYDVKM. CDR3 size: 15 residues. The CDR3 spells CASSSLGQGGTEAFF. The CDR3 bases are TGTGCCAGCAGTTCCCTGGGACAGGGGGGCACTGAAGCTTTCTTT.

This chain links TRBV7-2 with TRBJ2-1; D not certain. Deletions cut 6 bases from V and 1 base from J, with 13 bases between. The germline gives CDR1 SGHTA, CDR2 FQGNSA. This CDR3 has 15 amino acids. CDR3 DNA sequence: TGTGCCAGCAGTTACCAGGCCGGGTCCTACAATGAGCAGTTCTTC. Amino acids: CASSYQAGSYNEQFF.